These 15 T cell receptor beta chains came from one sample sequenced in a study of OX40 agonist ivuxolimab in advanced cancers. Assay used: immunoSEQ multiplex PCR; TCRdb lists only in-frame clones, some missing. The sample carries around 67,000 clones, more than 75% recorded once. The material sequenced was CD4+ or CD8+ T cells sorted from blood, taken in a trial of the OX40 agonist ivuxolimab. All receptors come from an adult with an advanced solid tumor such as melanoma, head and neck, liver or kidney cancer.

The V gene is TRBV2, the J gene TRBJ2-1, with D perhaps given as TRBD1 or TRBD2 (5 bases each). Germline V gives CDR1 SNHLY, CDR2 FYNNEI. The length of the CDR3 is 14 residues. V shed 3 bases and J shed 7 bases, with 13 bases lying between them. CDR3 loop: CASSDWAEGNEQFF. CDR3 coding DNA: TGTGCCAGCAGTGACTGGGCAGAGGGGAATGAGCAGTTCTTC.

The table lists this clone with a few counts. V gene TRBV28 combines with J gene TRBJ1-2, with D unclear. V was trimmed by 4 bases and J by 6 bases, leaving 12 bases between them. Germline V gene lookup returns CDR1 MDHEN and CDR2 SYDVKM. The CDR3 consists of 13 residues. The CDR3 region has the DNA TGTGCCAGCAGTTCCCCGCCCCTGGATGGCTACACCTTC. The encoded protein is CASSSPPLDGYTF.

This chain uses TRBV10-3 with TRBJ2-5, with a tentative D call TRBD2 (5 bases). V lost 0 bases, J lost 3 bases, and 5 bases lay in between. Germline lookup yields CDR1 ENHRY and CDR2 SYGVKD. The CDR3 is made up of 13 amino acids. The DNA for the CDR3 is TGTGCCATCAGTGAGTCGAGGGAAGAGACCCAGTACTTC. Translated, it gives CAISESREETQYF.

V gene TRBV6-1 combines with J gene TRBJ1-5; D uncertain. The CDR3 has 13 residues. The V end was cut by 1 base, the J end by 8 bases, with 9 bases between. Germline CDR1 and CDR2: MNHNS and SASEGT. The CDR3: CASSEGREEPQHF. In DNA, the CDR3 is TGTGCCAGCAGTGAAGGTCGGGAGGAGCCCCAGCATTTT.

The chain employs TRBV7-9 and TRBJ2-5; unclear D gene. This CDR3 comprises 13 residues. Deletions cut 4 bases from V and 10 bases from J, with 16 bases between. CDR1 SEHNR and CDR2 FQNEAQ come from the germline V gene (reference sequence). CDR3: CASSSDGPYGQYF. The CDR3 DNA is TGTGCCAGCAGCTCCGACGGACCGTACGGCCAGTACTTC.

The V gene is TRBV6-1, the J gene TRBJ1-1, with 7 bases fitting TRBD1. The V gene's germline CDR1 is MNHNS and CDR2 SASEGT. The CDR3 runs to 14 residues. Trimming at V came to 7 bases and at J to 0 bases, leaving 5 bases not matched to a gene. This chain's CDR3 is CASTQGVMNTEAFF. As DNA, the CDR3 is TGTGCCAGCACTCAGGGGGTTATGAACACTGAAGCTTTCTTT.

This sequence joins TRBV5-6 and TRBJ1-5; D gene ambiguous. The germline V gene encodes CDR1 SGHDT and CDR2 YYEEEE. This CDR3 spans 15 amino acids. The V end lost 1 base, the J end lost 5 bases, and 13 bases lay between the germline ends. CDR3 in amino acids: CASSLSRYWDQPQHF. The CDR3 region has the DNA TGTGCCAGCAGCTTGTCGCGTTACTGGGATCAGCCCCAGCATTTT.

The chain recombines TRBV4-2 with TRBJ2-1; TRBD1 aligns across 11 bases. The germline CDR1 and CDR2 sequences are LGHNA and YNFKEQ. The ends lost 4 bases at V and 7 bases at J; junction bases unmatched: 9. The CDR3 extends over 16 amino acids. The CDR3 region has the DNA TGTGCCAGCAGCCGGACAGGGGGCTCCTCTTTTAATGAGCAGTTCTTC. Translation: CASSRTGGSSFNEQFF.

The chain is built from TRBV6-1 and TRBJ1-6; 8 bases are a match to TRBD1. V dropped 7 bases and J dropped 8; count of bases not matched to a gene: 4. CDR1 MNHNS and CDR2 SASEGT come from the germline V gene. CDR3 length: 13 residues. CDR3 DNA sequence: TGTGCCAGCAAAACAGGGGGGGATTCACCCCTCCACTTT. Its protein product is CASKTGGDSPLHF.

The chain uses TRBV21-1 and TRBJ2-4; TRBD1, as called in the table, went unchecked against the DNA. TRBV21-1 is recorded as a pseudogene. The CDR3 spans 18 residues. The CDR3 sequence: CASSSDRGPHEAKNIQYF. The CDR3 coding sequence is TGTGCCAGCAGCAGTGACAGGGGGCCCCATGAGGCCAAAAACATTCAGTACTTC.

V gene TRBV30 combines with J gene TRBJ1-5; D remains ambiguous. Germline-derived CDR1 and CDR2 are GTSNPN and SVGIG (reference sequence). The CDR3 covers 13 residues. The V and J ends lost 1 base and 1 base respectively, with 5 bases between them. CDR3 protein: CAWSGGSNQPQHF. The CDR3 DNA is TGTGCCTGGAGTGGCGGGAGCAATCAGCCCCAGCATTTT. Looking up the rest from reference TRBV30 and TRBJ1-5 gives the full variable domain: SQTIHQWPATLVQPVGSPLSLECTVEGTSNPNLYWYRQAAGRGLQLLFYSVGIGQISSEVPQNLSASRPQDRQFILSSKKLLLSDSGFYLCAWSGGSNQPQHFGDGTRLSIL.

V is TRBV29-1 and J is TRBJ2-1; D ambiguous. This CDR3 is 12 amino acids long. Trimming removed 3 bases from V and 6 bases from J, with 9 bases in between. CDR1 and CDR2 (germline): SQVTM, ANQGSEA. The CDR3: CSVDNLSNEQFF. The CDR3 DNA reads TGCAGCGTTGATAACCTTTCCAATGAGCAGTTCTTC.

The J gene is TRBJ2-2, the V gene TRBV9, with 10 nucleotides matching TRBD2. This CDR3 is 14 amino acids long. V shed 3 bases and J 7 bases; nucleotides not matched to a gene: 3. Germline CDR1 is SGDLS and CDR2 is YYNGEE. CDR3 bases: TGTGCCAGCAGCGGAACTAGCGGGGTCGGGGAGCTGTTTTTT. This codes for CASSGTSGVGELFF.

This clone was seen once. This chain uses TRBV15 with TRBJ2-5; tentative D call: TRBD1 (6 bases). The germline V and J ends were trimmed by 0 bases and 4 bases, with 12 bases remaining between them. This CDR3 comprises 15 residues. Germline CDR1 LNHNV, CDR2 YYDKDF (reference sequence). In DNA form, the CDR3 reads TGTGCCACCAGCAGAGAGGGTCAGGGGCGAGAGACCCAGTACTTC. It is translated as CATSREGQGRETQYF.

The chain is built from TRBV15 and TRBJ1-5; no clear D. This CDR3 has 16 amino acids. Looked up from germline, CDR1 is LNHNV and CDR2 is YYDKDF (reference sequence). The ends were cut back, 5 bases at V and 0 bases at J, with 14 bases in the middle. CDR3 DNA: TGTGCCACCAGCCACGACCGACGGTATAGCAATCAGCCCCAGCATTTT. Its protein is CATSHDRRYSNQPQHF.